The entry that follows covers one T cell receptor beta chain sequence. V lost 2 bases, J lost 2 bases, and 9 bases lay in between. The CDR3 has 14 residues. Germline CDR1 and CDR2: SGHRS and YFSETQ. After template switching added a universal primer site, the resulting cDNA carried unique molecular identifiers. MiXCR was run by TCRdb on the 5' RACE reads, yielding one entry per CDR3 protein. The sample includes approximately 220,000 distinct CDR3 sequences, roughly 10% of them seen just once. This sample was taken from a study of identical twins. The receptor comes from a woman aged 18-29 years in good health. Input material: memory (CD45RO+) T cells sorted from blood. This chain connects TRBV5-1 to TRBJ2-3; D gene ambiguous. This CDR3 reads CASSFSTATDTQYF. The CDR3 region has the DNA TGCGCCAGCAGCTTTTCGACTGCCACAGATACGCAGTATTTT. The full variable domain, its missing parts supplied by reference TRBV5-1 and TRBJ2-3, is KAGVTQTPRYLIKTRGQQVTLSCSPISGHRSVSWYQQTPGQGLQFLFEYFSETQRNKGNFPGRFSGRQFSNSRSEMNVSTLELGDSALYLCASSFSTATDTQYFGPGTRLTVL.